The clone carrying this T cell receptor (beta chain) is a singleton in its sample. This table comes from immunoSEQ multiplex PCR, and its TCRdb copy is limited to in-frame clones, with some not included. Among roughly 120,000 clones listed, 85% to 95% were seen once. V gave up 2 bases and J gave up 2 bases; unmatched junction bases: 13. Germline values: CDR1 SGHVS, CDR2 FNYEAQ. CDR3 length equals 21 residues. This entry comes from a study of control samples from healthy donors and cancer patients. Source material: blood. The genes are TRBV7-6 and TRBJ1-6, with 12 bases that match TRBD1. This sequence was found in a man under 40 in good health. The CDR3 reads CASSLTPAGTGGLAYNSPLHF. The CDR3 nucleotides are TGTGCCAGCAGCTTAACCCCCGCCGGGACAGGGGGCCTGGCCTATAATTCACCCCTCCACTTT.